A single sample gave rise to the 5 T cell receptor beta chains below, sequenced in a study of spatial heterogeneity in lung cancer. TCRdb ran MiXCR on the 5' RACE reads and lists one entry per CDR3 protein. The sample has 9,500 to 12,000 distinct CDR3 sequences, around 22% seen once; the top ten hold approximately 33%. Time point here: sample taken at primary tumor resection. Whole RNA from tumor, nontumor lung or frozen PBMC was sequenced unsorted. The specimen was PBMCs, collected at surgery. The receptors here all came from a female donor with early-stage non-small cell lung cancer.

This clonotype was picked up many times. V and J are TRBV29-1 and TRBJ2-5; D is uncertain. The length of the CDR3 is 11 residues. With 6 bases removed from V and 2 bases from J, the gap between germline ends came to 7 bases. CDR1 and CDR2 from the germline V gene are SQVTM and ANQGSEA. CDR3 nucleotide sequence: TGCAGCGTCCGGAGACAAGAGACCCAGTACTTC. It translates to CSVRRQETQYF.

By frequency in the sample, this clonotype is medium-sized. The gene calls are TRBV7-2 and TRBJ1-2; perhaps TRBD1 as D (5 bases). The CDR3 length is 13 residues. Trimming shortened V by 3 bases and J by 6 bases, and 11 bases separated the two germline ends. The germline CDR1 and CDR2 sequences are SGHTA and FQGNSA. The CDR3 sequence: CASSFMGTNGYTF. CDR3 nucleotides: TGTGCCAGCAGCTTCATGGGGACTAATGGCTACACCTTC.

This clonotype was picked up many times. The rearrangement joins TRBV12-3 or TRBV12-4 to TRBJ2-7; D remains unclear. The V end lost 8 bases, the J end lost 1 base, and 3 bases lay between the germline ends. The CDR3 is 10 amino acids. The CDR3 DNA is TGTGCCAGCGGTTCCTACGAGCAGTACTTC. Its protein product is CASGSYEQYF.

V is TRBV29-1 and J is TRBJ2-1; D uncertain. Trimming took off 4 bases at V and 8 bases at J, with 12 bases between the two ends. Germline assignment: CDR1 SQVTM and CDR2 ANQGSEA. CDR3 length: 12 residues. CDR3 residues: CSVGLIDDEQFF. The CDR3 coding sequence is TGCAGCGTTGGATTGATCGACGATGAGCAGTTCTTC.

This clonotype was observed at least ten times. This chain links TRBV7-9 with TRBJ2-1, with 9 bases identical to TRBD2. V was pared by 1 base and J by 16 bases, with 8 bases of the junction left unmatched. The CDR3 is made up of 13 amino acids. Germline lookup yields CDR1 SEHNR and CDR2 FQNEAQ (reference sequence). CDR3 sequence reads: CASSLEGGRARFF. The CDR3 nucleotides read TGTGCCAGCAGCTTAGAAGGCGGGAGGGCCCGATTCTTC.